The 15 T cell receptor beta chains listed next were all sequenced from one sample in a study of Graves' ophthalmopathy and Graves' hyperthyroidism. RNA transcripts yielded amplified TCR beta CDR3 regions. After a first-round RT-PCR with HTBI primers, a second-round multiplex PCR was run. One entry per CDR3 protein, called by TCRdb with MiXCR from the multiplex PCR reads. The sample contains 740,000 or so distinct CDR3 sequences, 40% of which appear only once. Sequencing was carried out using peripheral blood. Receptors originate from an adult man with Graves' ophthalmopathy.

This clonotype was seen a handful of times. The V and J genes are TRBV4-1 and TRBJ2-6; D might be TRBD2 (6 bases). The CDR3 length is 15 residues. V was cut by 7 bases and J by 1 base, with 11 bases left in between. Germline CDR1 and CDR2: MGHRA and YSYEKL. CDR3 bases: TGCGCCAGCACCCTGGGACTTTCTGGGGCCAACGTCCTGACTTTC. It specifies CASTLGLSGANVLTF.

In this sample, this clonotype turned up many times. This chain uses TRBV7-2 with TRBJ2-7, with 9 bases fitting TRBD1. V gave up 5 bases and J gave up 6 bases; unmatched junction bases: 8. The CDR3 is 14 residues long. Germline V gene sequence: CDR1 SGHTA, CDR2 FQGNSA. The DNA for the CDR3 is TGTGCCAGCAGCCTACGATTGACAGGGGGCGAGCAGTACTTC. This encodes CASSLRLTGGEQYF.

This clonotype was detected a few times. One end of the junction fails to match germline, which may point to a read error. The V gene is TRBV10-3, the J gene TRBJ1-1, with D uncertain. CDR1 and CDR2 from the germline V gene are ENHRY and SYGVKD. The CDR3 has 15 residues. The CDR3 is CASSYSRQLNTEAFF. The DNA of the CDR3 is TGTGCCAGCAGTTATTCGCGACAATTGAACACTGAAGCTTTCTTT.

CDR3 loop: CASSFAGGGETQHF. DNA of the CDR3: TGTGCCAGCAGCTTCGCGGGGGGCGGGGAGACCCAGCATTTT. This chain connects TRBV7-9 to TRBJ1-5, with D tentatively TRBD1 (6 bases). The germline V gene has CDR1 SEHNR and CDR2 FQNEAQ (reference sequence). The CDR3 runs 14 residues. Trimming took off 3 bases at V and 11 bases at J, with 17 bases between the two ends.

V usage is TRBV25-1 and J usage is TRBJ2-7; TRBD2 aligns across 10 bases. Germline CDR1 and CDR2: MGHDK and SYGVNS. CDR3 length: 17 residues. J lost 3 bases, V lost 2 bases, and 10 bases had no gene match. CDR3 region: CASSERTSGGVGYEQYF. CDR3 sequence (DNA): TGTGCCAGCAGTGAACGGACTAGCGGAGGGGTAGGCTACGAGCAGTACTTC.

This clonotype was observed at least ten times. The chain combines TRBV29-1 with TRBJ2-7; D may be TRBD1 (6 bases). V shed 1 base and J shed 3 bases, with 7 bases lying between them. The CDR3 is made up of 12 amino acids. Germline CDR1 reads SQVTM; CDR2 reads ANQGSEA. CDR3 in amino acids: CSVEGRGYEQYF. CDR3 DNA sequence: TGCAGCGTTGAAGGCAGGGGCTACGAGCAGTACTTC.

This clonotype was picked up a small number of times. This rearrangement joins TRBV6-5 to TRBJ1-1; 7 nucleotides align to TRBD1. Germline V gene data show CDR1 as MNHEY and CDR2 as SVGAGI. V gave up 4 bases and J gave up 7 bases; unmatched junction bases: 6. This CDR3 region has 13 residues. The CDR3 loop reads CASSLSPGGEAFF. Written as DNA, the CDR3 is TGTGCCAGCAGTTTATCTCCAGGGGGTGAAGCTTTCTTT.

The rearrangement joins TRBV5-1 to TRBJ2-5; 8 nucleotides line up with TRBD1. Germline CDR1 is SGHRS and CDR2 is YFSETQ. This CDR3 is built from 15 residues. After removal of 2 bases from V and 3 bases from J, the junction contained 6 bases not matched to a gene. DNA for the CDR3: TGCGCCAGCAGCTTATACAGGGGGTCGGAAGAGACCCAGTACTTC. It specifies CASSLYRGSEETQYF.

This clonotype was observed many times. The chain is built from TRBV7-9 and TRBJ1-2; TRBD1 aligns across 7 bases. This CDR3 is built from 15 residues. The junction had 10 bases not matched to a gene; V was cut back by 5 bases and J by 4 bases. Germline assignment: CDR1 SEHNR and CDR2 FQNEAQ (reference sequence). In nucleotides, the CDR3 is TGTGCCAGCAGCCGCCGGGACAGAGACACCTATGGCTACACCTTC. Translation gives CASSRRDRDTYGYTF.

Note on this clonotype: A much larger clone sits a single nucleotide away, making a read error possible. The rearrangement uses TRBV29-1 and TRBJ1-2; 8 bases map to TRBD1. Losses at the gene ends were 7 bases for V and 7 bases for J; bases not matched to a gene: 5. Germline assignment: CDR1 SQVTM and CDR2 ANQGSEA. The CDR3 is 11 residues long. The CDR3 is CSASQGGGYTF. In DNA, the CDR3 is TGCAGCGCCTCACAGGGGGGTGGCTACACCTTC. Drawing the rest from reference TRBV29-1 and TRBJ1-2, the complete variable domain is SAVISQKPSRDICQRGTSLTIQCQVDSQVTMMFWYRQQPGQSLTLIATANQGSEATYESGFVIDKFPISRPNLTFSTLTVSNMSPEDSSIYLCSASQGGGYTFGSGTRLTVV.

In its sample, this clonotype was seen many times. CDR3 sequence: CATSRDGSQETQYF. CDR3 coding DNA: TGTGCCACCAGCAGAGATGGCAGCCAAGAGACCCAGTACTTC. J is TRBJ2-5 and V is TRBV15; D call uncertain. V was cut by 0 bases and J by 1 base, with 6 bases left in between. Germline CDR1 and CDR2: LNHNV and YYDKDF (reference sequence). The CDR3 runs 14 residues.

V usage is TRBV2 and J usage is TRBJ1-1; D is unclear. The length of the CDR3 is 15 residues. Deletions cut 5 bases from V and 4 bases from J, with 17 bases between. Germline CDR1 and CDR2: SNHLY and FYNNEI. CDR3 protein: CASSRTTTGTTEAFF. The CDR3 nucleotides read TGTGCCAGCAGTCGTACGACGACCGGAACCACTGAAGCTTTCTTT.

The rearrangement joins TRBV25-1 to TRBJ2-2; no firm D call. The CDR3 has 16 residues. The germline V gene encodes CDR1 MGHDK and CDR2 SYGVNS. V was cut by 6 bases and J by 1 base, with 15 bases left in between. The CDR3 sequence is CASSLEVRLNTGELFF. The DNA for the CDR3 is TGTGCCAGCAGCTTGGAAGTCAGGTTGAACACCGGGGAGCTGTTTTTT.

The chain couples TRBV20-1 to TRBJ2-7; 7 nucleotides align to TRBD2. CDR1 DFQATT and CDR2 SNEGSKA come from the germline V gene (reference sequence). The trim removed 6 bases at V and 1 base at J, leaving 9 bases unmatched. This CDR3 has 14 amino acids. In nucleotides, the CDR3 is TGCAGTGCCCGACCTAGCGGAACTTCCTACGAGCAGTACTTC. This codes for CSARPSGTSYEQYF.

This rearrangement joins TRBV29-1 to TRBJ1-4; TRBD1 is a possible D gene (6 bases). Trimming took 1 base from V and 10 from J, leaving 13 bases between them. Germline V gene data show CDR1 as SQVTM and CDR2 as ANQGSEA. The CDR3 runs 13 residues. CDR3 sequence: CSVEVGGGRKLFF. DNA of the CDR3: TGCAGCGTTGAAGTCGGGGGGGGGCGAAAACTGTTTTTT.